These 25 T cell receptor beta chains were sequenced from one sample in a study of OX40 agonist ivuxolimab in advanced cancers. Libraries were constructed by the immunoSEQ multiplex PCR assay. The table was pulled from immuneACCESS by TCRdb, which kept in-frame rearrangements only. Such tables lose some clones; where checked, under half of the loss comes from unresolved V genes, and the rest has no known cause. Recorded for this sample are about 84,000 clones; about 93% of them occurred a single time. The ten largest clones represent 11% of the sample. The source material was CD4+ or CD8+ T cells sorted from blood, sampled in a trial of the OX40 agonist ivuxolimab. The receptor set was obtained from an adult with an advanced solid tumor such as melanoma, head and neck, liver or kidney cancer.

The rearrangement joins TRBV11-2 to TRBJ2-7; D is uncertain. The CDR3 consists of 13 residues. Trimming shortened V by 4 bases and J by 0 bases, and 7 bases separated the two germline ends. Germline assignment: CDR1 SGHAT and CDR2 FQNNGV. DNA of the CDR3: TGTGCCAGCAGCTCAGTTAGCTCCTACGAGCAGTACTTC. Encoded protein: CASSSVSSYEQYF. Based on the CDR3 plus reference TRBV11-2 and TRBJ2-7, the full variable domain is EAGVAQSPRYKIIEKRQSVAFWCNPISGHATLYWYQQILGQGPKLLIQFQNNGVVDDSQLPKDRFSAERLKGVDSTLKIQPAKLEDSAVYLCASSSVSSYEQYFGPGTRLTVT.

This chain connects TRBV4-3 to TRBJ2-7, with D perhaps matching TRBD2 (5 bases). The V end lost 1 base, the J end lost 3 bases, and 16 bases lay between the germline ends. This CDR3 is built from 16 residues. In germline, CDR1 is LGHNA, CDR2 YSLEER. In DNA, the CDR3 is TGCGCCAGCAGCCAAGGATACAGCGGTGGAAACTACGAGCAGTACTTC. Its protein is CASSQGYSGGNYEQYF.

There are a few counts of this clone. The chain joins TRBV28 to TRBJ2-7; TRBD1 might be the D (6 bases). Per germline, CDR1 MDHEN and CDR2 SYDVKM. This CDR3 has 15 amino acids. The V and J ends lost 4 bases and 1 base respectively, with 14 bases between them. The DNA of the CDR3 is TGTGCCAGCAGTTCCCCGGACAGTTTTTCCTACGAGCAGTACTTC. Translating it yields CASSSPDSFSYEQYF.

This chain joins TRBV27 and TRBJ1-1; D gene ambiguous. Deletions cut 3 bases from V and 0 bases from J, with 14 bases between. Germline lookup yields CDR1 MNHEY and CDR2 SMNVEV (reference sequence). The CDR3 is made up of 16 amino acids. For the CDR3, the DNA is TGTGCCAGCAGTTTTAGTATGGTCGCGATGAACACTGAAGCTTTCTTT. Translation: CASSFSMVAMNTEAFF.

This sequence joins TRBV28 and TRBJ2-1, with 12 bases aligning to TRBD2. CDR1 and CDR2 (germline): MDHEN, SYDVKM. The CDR3 is made up of 17 amino acids. V was clipped by 4 bases and J by 9 bases; unmatched bases: 13. The CDR3: CASSSLRRLAGESEQFF. As DNA, the CDR3 is TGTGCCAGCAGTTCCCTCCGGAGACTAGCGGGAGAGAGTGAGCAGTTCTTC.

This clone was observed a single time. V gene TRBV13 combines with J gene TRBJ2-7; tentatively, D is TRBD1 (5 bases). Germline V gene lookup returns CDR1 PRHDT and CDR2 FYEKMQ (reference sequence). The CDR3 covers 12 residues. V lost 7 bases, J lost 7 bases, and 14 bases lay in between. CDR3 in amino acids: CASIGAVGEQYF. CDR3 coding DNA: TGTGCCAGCATAGGGGCAGTTGGAGAGCAGTACTTC.

The gene calls are TRBV6-5 and TRBJ2-7; D remains ambiguous. V lost 2 bases and J 2 bases, leaving 7 bases between the germline ends. Germline CDR1 and CDR2: MNHEY and SVGAGI. The length of the CDR3 is 13 residues. CDR3 residues: CASSYASAYEQYF. CDR3 coding DNA: TGTGCCAGCAGTTACGCTTCTGCCTACGAGCAGTACTTC.

The gene calls are TRBV2 and TRBJ2-5; a possible D gene is TRBD2 (5 bases). The CDR3 totals 13 residues. Trimming cost V 6 bases and J 7 bases, with 15 bases left between them. CDR1 and CDR2 from the germline V gene are SNHLY and FYNNEI. CDR3 sequence reads: CASREDGRGTQYF. The CDR3 nucleotides read TGTGCCAGCAGGGAGGACGGGCGCGGGACCCAGTACTTC. Full variable domain (outside the CDR3, taken from reference TRBV2 and TRBJ2-5): EPEVTQTPSHQVTQMGQEVILRCVPISNHLYFYWYRQILGQKVEFLVSFYNNEISEKSEIFDDQFSVERPDGSNFTLKIRSTKLEDSAMYFCASREDGRGTQYFGPGTRLLVL.

The rearrangement uses TRBV5-8 and TRBJ1-1, with 10 bases that match TRBD1. The J segment lost 3 bases and the V segment lost 3 bases, leaving 8 bases of the junction unmatched. Germline V gene data show CDR1 as SGHTS and CDR2 as YDEGEE. The CDR3 sequence is 16 residues long. The CDR3: CASSSILTGGYTEAFF. CDR3 bases: TGTGCCAGCAGCTCCATCCTGACAGGGGGCTACACTGAAGCTTTCTTT.

This clone was found once. The chain has TRBV27 and TRBJ2-5; possible D gene TRBD1, 6 bases. The CDR3 has 14 residues. Germline CDR1 is MNHEY and CDR2 is SMNVEV (reference sequence). Trimming cost V 4 bases and J 3 bases, with 12 bases left between them. The chain's CDR3 is CASSSGWTEETQYF. The CDR3 DNA follows: TGTGCCAGCAGTTCAGGATGGACAGAAGAGACCCAGTACTTC.

The gene calls are TRBV5-1 and TRBJ2-5; perhaps TRBD2 as D (5 bases). Trimming shortened V by 2 bases and J by 2 bases, and 10 bases separated the two germline ends. The CDR3 contains 14 residues. CDR1 SGHRS and CDR2 YFSETQ come from the germline V gene. The CDR3 loop is CASSFLADQETQYF. CDR3 nucleotide sequence: TGCGCCAGCAGCTTCCTAGCAGATCAAGAGACCCAGTACTTC.

This clone was seen just once. This chain links TRBV6-6 with TRBJ1-6; 7 nucleotides agree with TRBD1. From germline, CDR1 is MNHNY and CDR2 SVGAGI (reference sequence). The CDR3 spans 14 residues. Trimming took 7 bases from V and 7 from J; bases not matched to a gene: 7. The CDR3: CASTRRDRNSPLHF. In DNA form, the CDR3 reads TGTGCCAGCACCCGCCGGGACAGAAATTCACCCCTCCACTTT.

The chain joins TRBV7-6 to TRBJ1-1; D is uncertain. Germline CDR1 SGHVS, CDR2 FNYEAQ. V lost 1 base, J lost 0 bases, and 6 bases lay in between. The CDR3 contains 14 residues. The CDR3 region has the DNA TGTGCCAGCAGCTTAGAACTGATGAACACTGAAGCTTTCTTT. Encoded protein: CASSLELMNTEAFF.

V gene TRBV4-1 combines with J gene TRBJ2-1; TRBD2 matches at 8 bases. The ends lost 4 bases at V and 3 bases at J; junction bases unmatched: 11. Germline values: CDR1 MGHRA, CDR2 YSYEKL. The CDR3 spans 17 residues. The chain's CDR3 is CASSLSGTAGGYNEQFF. In nucleotides, the CDR3 is TGCGCCAGCAGCCTTTCCGGAACGGCGGGGGGCTACAATGAGCAGTTCTTC.

The J gene is TRBJ1-2, the V gene TRBV9; D is uncertain. V was clipped by 3 bases and J by 8 bases, with 17 bases between them. Germline-derived CDR1 and CDR2 are SGDLS and YYNGEE. The CDR3 is made up of 14 amino acids. The CDR3 here is CASSALQDHVGYTF. The DNA of the CDR3 is TGTGCCAGCAGCGCCCTACAAGACCACGTAGGCTACACCTTC. The whole variable domain, filled in from reference TRBV9 and TRBJ1-2, reads DSGVTQTPKHLITATGQRVTLRCSPRSGDLSVYWYQQSLDQGLQFLIQYYNGEERAKGNILERFSAQQFPDLHSELNLSSLELGDSALYFCASSALQDHVGYTFGSGTRLTVV.

Comment on this clone: Other DNA sequences from this sample encode an identical CDR3 as well. The chain links TRBV13 to TRBJ2-1; 8 bases fit TRBD2. The J segment lost 4 bases and the V segment lost 1 base, leaving 9 bases of the junction unmatched. CDR1 is PRHDT, CDR2 FYEKMQ, per germline (reference sequence). The CDR3 has 17 amino acids. The DNA of the CDR3 is TGTGCCAGCAGCTTAGCGGGGGGGCCCTTTACTTACAATGAGCAGTTCTTC. Protein: CASSLAGGPFTYNEQFF. Full variable domain (outside the CDR3, taken from reference TRBV13 and TRBJ2-1): AAGVIQSPRHLIKEKRETATLKCYPIPRHDTVYWYQQGPGQDPQFLISFYEKMQSDKGSIPDRFSAQQFSDYHSELNMSSLELGDSALYFCASSLAGGPFTYNEQFFGPGTRLTVL.

The CDR3 sequence is CASSLSIAGGYNEQFF. The CDR3 DNA sequence: TGTGCCAGCAGTTTATCGATAGCGGGAGGGTACAATGAGCAGTTCTTC. The chain couples TRBV27 to TRBJ2-1; 11 nucleotides align to TRBD2. The CDR3 is 16 residues long. Germline V lookup: CDR1 MNHEY, CDR2 SMNVEV (reference sequence). Trimming cost V 0 bases and J 4 bases; bases outside gene matches: 2.

The chain uses TRBV11-2 and TRBJ1-2, with D unclear. Germline CDR1 is SGHAT and CDR2 is FQNNGV. The V gene lost 3 bases and the J gene lost 4 bases, with 12 bases spanning the gap. There are 14 residues in the CDR3. In nucleotides, the CDR3 is TGTGCCAGCAGCTTGGAAGGGTTTTCCTATGGCTACACCTTC. Translation gives CASSLEGFSYGYTF.

The chain employs TRBV27 and TRBJ1-2; 9 positions agree with TRBD1. Germline V gene data show CDR1 as MNHEY and CDR2 as SMNVEV (reference sequence). Losses at the gene ends were 9 bases for V and 6 bases for J; bases not matched to a gene: 5. This CDR3 comprises 12 residues. CDR3 sequence reads: CASRTGGNGYTF. The CDR3 DNA reads as TGTGCCAGTCGAACAGGGGGCAATGGCTACACCTTC.

The chain combines TRBV6-5 with TRBJ2-7; the match to TRBD1 covers 7 bases. Losses at the gene ends were 4 bases for V and 7 bases for J; bases not matched to a gene: 16. In germline, CDR1 is MNHEY, CDR2 SVGAGI. CDR3 size: 16 residues. CDR3 bases: TGTGCCAGCAGTTCTGAAGAGGGGGCCCCGATATGGGAGCAGTACTTC. This sequence encodes CASSSEEGAPIWEQYF.

V is TRBV9 and J is TRBJ2-2; D unclear. Trimming took off 3 bases at V and 2 bases at J, with 5 bases between the two ends. Germline lookup yields CDR1 SGDLS and CDR2 YYNGEE. The CDR3 extends over 13 amino acids. CDR3 in amino acids: CASSATNTGELFF. CDR3 nucleotide sequence: TGTGCCAGCAGCGCTACCAACACCGGGGAGCTGTTTTTT.

The V and J genes are TRBV6-5 and TRBJ1-1; D is ambiguous. The CDR3 contains 15 residues. Germline CDR1 reads MNHEY; CDR2 reads SVGAGI. The V end was cut by 4 bases, the J end by 4 bases, with 16 bases between. The CDR3, as DNA: TGTGCCAGCAGTTGGAATTTGCCGGGCGGCACTGAAGCTTTCTTT. Its protein is CASSWNLPGGTEAFF.

This chain connects TRBV7-8 to TRBJ2-7; D is perhaps TRBD1 (6 bases). Germline-derived CDR1 and CDR2 are SGHVS and FQNEAQ. Between the trimmed V and J ends, which lost 5 bases and 5 bases, there was a span of 19 bases. The CDR3 totals 15 residues. For the CDR3, the DNA is TGTGCCAGCAGCCCGCCCTTCAGACAGGTCCACGAGCAGTACTTC. Its translation is CASSPPFRQVHEQYF.

This chain uses TRBV5-1 with TRBJ2-7; D remains unclear. Trimming took off 0 bases at V and 0 bases at J, with 13 bases between the two ends. Germline-derived CDR1 and CDR2 are SGHRS and YFSETQ. The CDR3 consists of 16 residues. The CDR3 is CASSLGAYEISYEQYF. CDR3 nucleotide sequence: TGCGCCAGCAGCTTGGGGGCCTACGAGATCTCCTACGAGCAGTACTTC.

The chain uses TRBV28 and TRBJ1-3; the D is unclear. This CDR3 is 11 amino acids long. Germline CDR1 reads MDHEN; CDR2 reads SYDVKM. V was cut by 7 bases and J by 4 bases, with 5 bases left in between. The CDR3 DNA sequence: TGTGCCAGCAATACAGGAAACACCATATATTTT. Translating gives CASNTGNTIYF. Variable domain in full (rest from reference TRBV28 and TRBJ1-3): DVKVTQSSRYLVKRTGEKVFLECVQDMDHENMFWYRQDPGLGLRLIYFSYDVKMKEKGDIPEGYSVSREKKERFSLILESASTNQTSMYLCASNTGNTIYFGEGSWLTVV.